This T cell receptor (beta chain) was captured by sequencing in a study of cytomegalovirus exposure and HLA in healthy donors. Broader study findings: Exclusion as indistinguishable affected some V segments, including TRBV6-2 and TRBV6-3. Later examination showed HLA-associated TCR beta chains had greater clonal expansion than equally common others.

Germline V gene sequence: CDR1 LNHNV, CDR2 YYDKDF (reference sequence). This CDR3 contains 17 residues. Trimming at V came to 0 bases and at J to 4 bases, leaving 9 bases not matched to a gene. Details on this clone: The antigen is unknown.

The PCR made use of 60 Vbeta and 13 Jbeta primers. Using immunoSEQ multiplex PCR, the repertoire was profiled, and TCRdb retains in-frame clones only, with some absent. This table has around 94,000 clones, 77% appearing once. The V gene is TRBV15, the J gene TRBJ1-5; 7 bases are shared with TRBD1. The TCR originated in a male donor in good health and CMV-seropositive. Sequencing was performed on PBMCs. CDR3 amino acids: CATSRDPGQPRNQPQHF. DNA of the CDR3: TGTGCCACCAGCAGAGATCCGGGACAGCCTAGAAATCAGCCCCAGCATTTT.